This T cell receptor (beta chain) comes out of a study of Graves' ophthalmopathy and Graves' hyperthyroidism. Study-wide context: Hyperthyroidism was classified as stable if no ophthalmopathy occurred within 18 months of follow-up.

Concerning this clonotype itself: The antigen is not known.

As the template, RNA transcripts were used to amplify TCR beta CDR3 regions. An opening RT-PCR round employed HTBI primers and preceded a second-round multiplex PCR. TCRdb recomputed calls from the multiplex PCR reads with MiXCR, one row per CDR3 protein. This sample yields over a million distinct CDR3 sequences, of which about 36% are seen a single time; 11% belongs to the top ten. Patients were left out if they had other autoimmune diseases, uncontrolled infections, pregnancy or lactation. Study findings and constraints: Blood also held most thyroid clonotypes expanded above 0.001 frequency. It was with around 71% sensitivity and around 72% specificity that the model predicted ophthalmopathy progression.

V shed 6 bases and J 4 bases; nucleotides not matched to a gene: 7. The CDR3 totals 14 residues. Germline CDR1 reads MNHNS; CDR2 reads SASEGT. This TCR was recovered from an adult man with Graves' hyperthyroidism. Specimen: peripheral blood or thyroid tissue (not recorded which). The chain is built from TRBV6-1 and TRBJ1-1; 8 nucleotides align to TRBD1. Written as DNA, the CDR3 is TGTGCCAGCAGCGGGACAGGACTTCCCACTGAAGCTTTCTTT. Encoded protein: CASSGTGLPTEAFF.